What follows are 23 T cell receptor beta chains derived from one specimen sequenced in a study of shared clonotypes between healthy human individuals. Measured with immunoSEQ multiplex PCR; TCRdb has only the in-frame clones, and not every one. The sample lists millions of clones; approximately 94% were seen once. In the naive CD8 group, cells lacked CD45RO and were positively selected for CCR7, so terminally differentiated effector memory CD45RA+ cells were left out. Sequencing used naive CD8+ T cells sorted from blood. These receptors all come from a man aged 18 to 30 in good health.

The chain carries TRBV11-2 and TRBJ2-3; TRBD1 or TRBD2 may be the D gene (6 bases each). Trimming took 0 bases from V and 4 from J, leaving 14 bases between them. The length of the CDR3 is 16 residues. Germline V CDR1 and CDR2: SGHAT, FQNNGV. The DNA for the CDR3 is TGTGCCAGCAGCTTAGATACCCGGGGGCGGGCAGATACGCAGTATTTT. It encodes CASSLDTRGRADTQYF.

V and J are TRBV7-9 and TRBJ2-7; possibly TRBD2 for D (5 bases). Germline V gene lookup returns CDR1 SEHNR and CDR2 FQNEAQ (reference sequence). The V end lost 1 base, the J end lost 3 bases, and 16 bases lay between the germline ends. The CDR3 covers 16 residues. The CDR3 bases are TGTGCCAGCAGCTTAGGATTCGGACGGGGTCGCTACGAGCAGTACTTC. Amino acid sequence: CASSLGFGRGRYEQYF.

Of note for this clone: This specimen includes other DNA sequences encoding the same CDR3. The rearrangement joins TRBV20-1 to TRBJ2-5, with D perhaps being TRBD1 or TRBD2 (6 bases each). Trimming pared 6 bases from V and 4 bases from J, leaving 9 bases between. Germline V gives CDR1 DFQATT, CDR2 SNEGSKA (reference sequence). The CDR3 extends over 11 amino acids. This CDR3 is CSARDTETQYF. In DNA form, the CDR3 reads TGCAGTGCGCGGGACACAGAGACCCAGTACTTC.

In this sample, this clone turned up once. The J gene is TRBJ1-1, the V gene TRBV19; 12 bases map to TRBD1. J gave up 5 bases and V 8 bases, and 21 bases lay outside the gene matches. CDR1 is LNHDA and CDR2 is SQIVND in the germline V gene (reference sequence). The CDR3 runs 19 residues. The CDR3 spells CASDKKRPGTGGAYTEAFF. The CDR3 nucleotides read TGTGCCAGTGACAAAAAACGTCCCGGGACAGGGGGCGCATATACTGAAGCTTTCTTT.

The gene calls are TRBV7-6 and TRBJ2-3; 7 bases agree with TRBD2. Trimming at V came to 2 bases and at J to 1 base, leaving 6 bases not matched to a gene. The CDR3 runs to 16 residues. The germline CDR1 and CDR2 sequences are SGHVS and FNYEAQ. CDR3 nucleotide sequence: TGTGCCAGCAGCTTATATGGGGGAGGGGGCACAGATACGCAGTATTTT. This translates into CASSLYGGGGTDTQYF.

The chain couples TRBV6-1 to TRBJ1-6; 9 bases are a match to TRBD1. V lost 3 bases, J lost 7 bases, and 7 bases stayed unmatched. CDR3 size: 16 residues. Germline CDR1 MNHNS, CDR2 SASEGT. In nucleotides, the CDR3 is TGTGCCAGCAGTGAGATGGTAGGACAGGGGAATTCACCCCTCCACTTT. Translation gives CASSEMVGQGNSPLHF.

This clone was observed once. The chain has TRBV7-2 and TRBJ2-5; 9 nucleotides align to TRBD2. The CDR3 has 15 amino acids. CDR1 and CDR2 (germline): SGHTA, FQGNSA. V lost 3 bases, J lost 5 bases, and 7 bases stayed unmatched. The CDR3 sequence: CASSFGREGAETQYF. Written as DNA, the CDR3 is TGTGCCAGCAGCTTCGGGCGGGAGGGCGCGGAGACCCAGTACTTC.

This chain joins TRBV9 and TRBJ1-4; D might be TRBD1 (5 bases). Germline lookup yields CDR1 SGDLS and CDR2 YYNGEE. Trimming cost V 3 bases and J 5 bases, with 14 bases left between them. The CDR3 sequence is 15 residues long. The CDR3 sequence: CASSESGRENEKLFF. The CDR3 DNA follows: TGTGCCAGCAGCGAATCAGGGCGGGAGAATGAAAAACTGTTTTTT.

This chain uses TRBV7-9 with TRBJ2-2; 9 bases are shared with TRBD1. The trim removed 6 bases at V and 4 bases at J, leaving 6 bases unmatched. The CDR3 covers 15 residues. The germline V gene encodes CDR1 SEHNR and CDR2 FQNEAQ (reference sequence). CDR3: CASRYRGLSTGELFF. DNA for the CDR3: TGTGCCAGCAGGTACAGGGGGCTAAGCACCGGGGAGCTGTTTTTT. Supplemented by reference TRBV7-9 and TRBJ2-2, the full variable domain reads DTGVSQNPRHKITKRGQNVTFRCDPISEHNRLYWYRQTLGQGPEFLTYFQNEAQLEKSRLLSDRFSAERPKGSFSTLEIQRTEQGDSAMYLCASRYRGLSTGELFFGEGSRLTVL.

Concerning this clone itself: In the same sample, other DNA sequences code for this CDR3. The chain combines TRBV6-5 with TRBJ1-1, with D perhaps matching TRBD1 (5 bases). V was trimmed by 2 bases and J by 5 bases, leaving 9 bases between them. This CDR3 has 13 residues. CDR1 is MNHEY, CDR2 SVGAGI, per germline. The CDR3 region is CASSYQGGTEAFF. In nucleotides, the CDR3 is TGTGCCAGCAGTTACCAGGGAGGGACTGAAGCTTTCTTT.

This clone has just one count. This chain connects TRBV28 to TRBJ1-5, with a possible D match to TRBD1 (5 bases). Deletions cut 3 bases from V and 5 bases from J, with 11 bases between. CDR3 length: 14 amino acids. Germline CDR1 reads MDHEN; CDR2 reads SYDVKM. The DNA for the CDR3 is TGTGCCAGCAGTTTCGGGCAGGGCCATCAGCCCCAGCATTTT. Protein: CASSFGQGHQPQHF.

This chain joins TRBV6-6 and TRBJ1-1; D is ambiguous. Trimming took off 8 bases at V and 3 bases at J, with 13 bases between the two ends. CDR3 length: 13 amino acids. The V gene's germline CDR1 is MNHNY and CDR2 SVGAGI (reference sequence). Here the CDR3 reads CASCPATYTEAFF. The CDR3 region has the DNA TGTGCCAGCTGTCCAGCCACTTACACTGAAGCTTTCTTT.

This chain joins TRBV4-2 and TRBJ2-4; TRBD2 matches at 7 bases. CDR1 is LGHNA and CDR2 is YNFKEQ in the germline V gene. The CDR3 has 18 residues. After removal of 5 bases from V and 1 base from J, the junction contained 14 bases not matched to a gene. This chain's CDR3 is CASSEGGVAWAAKNIQYF. The CDR3 DNA reads as TGTGCCAGCAGCGAGGGAGGGGTAGCTTGGGCGGCCAAAAACATTCAGTACTTC.

V and J are TRBV13 and TRBJ2-1, with 8 bases that match TRBD1. Trimming cost V 6 bases and J 3 bases; bases outside gene matches: 4. The V gene's germline CDR1 is PRHDT and CDR2 FYEKMQ (reference sequence). The CDR3 loop spans 14 amino acids. The CDR3 region is CASSEDRVYNEQFF. The CDR3 DNA follows: TGTGCCAGCAGTGAGGACAGGGTCTACAATGAGCAGTTCTTC.

About this clone: The same CDR3 is also encoded by other DNA sequences in this sample. The genes are TRBV10-3 and TRBJ2-4, with D unresolved. Deletions cut 6 bases from V and 0 bases from J, with 6 bases between. The length of the CDR3 is 13 residues. Germline loops: CDR1 ENHRY, CDR2 SYGVKD. CDR3 DNA sequence: TGTGCCATCAGCCCGGTAGCCAAAAACATTCAGTACTTC. This sequence encodes CAISPVAKNIQYF.

The CDR3 here is CASSSLSTDTQYF. The CDR3 bases are TGTGCCAGTTCTAGCCTTAGCACAGATACGCAGTATTTT. The rearrangement joins TRBV10-3 to TRBJ2-3, with a weak D call TRBD2 (5 bases). Germline CDR1 ENHRY, CDR2 SYGVKD. The CDR3 runs 13 residues. The germline V and J ends were trimmed by 10 bases and 0 bases, with 11 bases remaining between them.

This chain connects TRBV5-6 to TRBJ1-3; unclear D gene. The CDR3 runs to 15 residues. The V end was cut by 3 bases, the J end by 2 bases, with 12 bases between. Germline CDR1 reads SGHDT; CDR2 reads YYEEEE. This CDR3 reads CASSYVSVTGNTIYF. The CDR3 coding sequence is TGTGCCAGCAGCTATGTCAGTGTTACTGGAAACACCATATATTTT.

Comment on this clone: The same CDR3 can be traced to other DNA sequences in this sample. The chain couples TRBV7-9 to TRBJ2-7; D gene ambiguous. The length of the CDR3 is 12 residues. V was cut by 4 bases and J by 1 base, with 5 bases left in between. Germline V gene lookup returns CDR1 SEHNR and CDR2 FQNEAQ (reference sequence). The CDR3 DNA reads TGTGCCAGCAGCTCGGTATCCTACGAGCAGTACTTC. It translates to CASSSVSYEQYF.

Only a few counts were recorded for this clone. J is TRBJ1-5 and V is TRBV19; D is possibly TRBD1 (6 bases). The CDR3 contains 15 residues. Trimming took 5 bases from V and 4 from J, leaving 15 bases between them. Germline V gives CDR1 LNHDA, CDR2 SQIVND (reference sequence). The CDR3 bases are TGTGCCAGTAGTGAAGGGGGTCGGGGGAATCAGCCCCAGCATTTT. Translating it yields CASSEGGRGNQPQHF.

V and J are TRBV27 and TRBJ1-1; TRBD1 matches 7 bases. The J segment lost 5 bases and the V segment lost 4 bases, leaving 10 bases of the junction unmatched. The CDR3 extends over 15 amino acids. Germline lookup yields CDR1 MNHEY and CDR2 SMNVEV (reference sequence). The DNA of the CDR3 is TGTGCCAGCAGTTCGGCAGGGGGAGGTGGGACTGAAGCTTTCTTT. This translates into CASSSAGGGGTEAFF.

J is TRBJ1-1 and V is TRBV27; D possibly corresponds to TRBD1 (5 bases). This CDR3 comprises 14 residues. Trimming removed 5 bases at V and 1 base at J, with 11 bases between. Germline V gives CDR1 MNHEY, CDR2 SMNVEV (reference sequence). The CDR3 nucleotides read TGTGCCAGCAGTAACCAGGGAACGAACACTGAAGCTTTCTTT. It encodes CASSNQGTNTEAFF.

The gene calls are TRBV27 and TRBJ2-1; 8 bases are a match to TRBD1. The CDR3 is 17 amino acids. Trimming at V came to 0 bases and at J to 4 bases, leaving 8 bases not matched to a gene. Germline CDR1 is MNHEY and CDR2 is SMNVEV (reference sequence). This CDR3 reads CASSLSWTGNFYNEQFF. CDR3 coding DNA: TGTGCCAGCAGTTTATCTTGGACAGGGAACTTTTACAATGAGCAGTTCTTC.

The chain employs TRBV9 and TRBJ1-2; no clear D. Trimming left V 0 bases short and J 8 bases short, with 14 bases between. Germline CDR1 SGDLS, CDR2 YYNGEE. This CDR3 is built from 14 residues. CDR3 coding DNA: TGTGCCAGCAGCGTAGATTTGACTTTTGCAGGCTACACCTTC. Encoded protein: CASSVDLTFAGYTF.